This note documents a single TCR beta chain sequence. Patients from Seattle were sampled longitudinally, starting during active infection. The CDR3 length is 17 residues. Germline CDR1 reads SGHTA; CDR2 reads FQGNSA. Trimming removed 1 base from V and 0 bases from J, with 14 bases in between. The entry originates in a study of blood T cell repertoires in COVID-19. Per the original data handling: Amplified reference gene primers provided the basis for estimating nucleated cell counts. TCRdb's copy holds only in-frame clones and misses some; the assay was immunoSEQ multiplex PCR. Clone size and V and J calls were adopted from that table, with D and trimming inferred from the DNA. There are about 170,000 clones in the sample; roughly nine tenths occur only once, and over 9.5% lies in the top ten.

The sequence came from an older woman with COVID-19, enrolled during active disease. The chain combines TRBV7-2 with TRBJ2-3, with a possible D match to TRBD2 (5 bases). Sequenced sample: peripheral blood. The CDR3 loop reads CASSLESGWVSTDTQYF. The CDR3, as DNA: TGTGCCAGCAGCTTAGAATCGGGATGGGTGAGCACAGATACGCAGTATTTT.